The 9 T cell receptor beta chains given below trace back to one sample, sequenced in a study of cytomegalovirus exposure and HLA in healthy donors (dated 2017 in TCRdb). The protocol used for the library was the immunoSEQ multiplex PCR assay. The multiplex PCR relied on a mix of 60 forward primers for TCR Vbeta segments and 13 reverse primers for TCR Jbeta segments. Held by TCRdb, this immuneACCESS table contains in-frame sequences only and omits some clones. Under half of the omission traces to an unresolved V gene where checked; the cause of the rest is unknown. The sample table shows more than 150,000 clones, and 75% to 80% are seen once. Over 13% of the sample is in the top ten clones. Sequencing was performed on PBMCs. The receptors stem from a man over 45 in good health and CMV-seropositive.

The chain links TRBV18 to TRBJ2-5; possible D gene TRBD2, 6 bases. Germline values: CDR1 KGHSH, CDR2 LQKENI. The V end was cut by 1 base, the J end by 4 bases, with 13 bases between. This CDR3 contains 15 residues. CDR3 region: CASSPQQVGGETQYF. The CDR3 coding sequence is TGTGCCAGCTCACCACAGCAGGTCGGGGGAGAGACCCAGTACTTC.

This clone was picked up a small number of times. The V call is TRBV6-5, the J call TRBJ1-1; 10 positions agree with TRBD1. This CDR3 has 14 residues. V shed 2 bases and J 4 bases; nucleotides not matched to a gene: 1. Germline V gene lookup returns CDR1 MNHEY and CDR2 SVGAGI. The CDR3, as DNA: TGTGCCAGCAGTTACGGGGACAGGGGCACTGAAGCTTTCTTT. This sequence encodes CASSYGDRGTEAFF.

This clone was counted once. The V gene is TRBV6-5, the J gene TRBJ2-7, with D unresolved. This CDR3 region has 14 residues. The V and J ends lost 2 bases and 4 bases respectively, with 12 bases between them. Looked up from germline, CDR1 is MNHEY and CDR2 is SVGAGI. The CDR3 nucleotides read TGTGCCAGCAGTTACATTGGGCCAGATTACGAGCAGTACTTC. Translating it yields CASSYIGPDYEQYF.

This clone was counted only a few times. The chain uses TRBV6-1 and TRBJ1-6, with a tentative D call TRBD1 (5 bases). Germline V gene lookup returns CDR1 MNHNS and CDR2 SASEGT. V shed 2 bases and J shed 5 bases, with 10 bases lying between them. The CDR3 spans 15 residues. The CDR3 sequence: CASSESTGNNSPLHF. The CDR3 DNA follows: TGTGCCAGCAGTGAATCAACAGGAAATAATTCACCCCTCCACTTT.

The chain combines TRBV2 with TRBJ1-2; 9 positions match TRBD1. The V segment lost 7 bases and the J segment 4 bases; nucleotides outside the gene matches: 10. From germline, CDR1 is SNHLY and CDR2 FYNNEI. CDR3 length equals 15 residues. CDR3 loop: CASMLPGQGLYGYTF. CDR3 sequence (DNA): TGTGCCAGCATGTTGCCGGGACAGGGTCTCTATGGCTACACCTTC.

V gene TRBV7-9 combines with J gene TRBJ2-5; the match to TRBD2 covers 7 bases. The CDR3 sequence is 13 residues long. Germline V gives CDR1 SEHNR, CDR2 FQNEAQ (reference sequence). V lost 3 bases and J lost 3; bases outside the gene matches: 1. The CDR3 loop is CASSFAGEETQYF. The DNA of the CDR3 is TGTGCCAGCAGCTTTGCGGGGGAAGAGACCCAGTACTTC.

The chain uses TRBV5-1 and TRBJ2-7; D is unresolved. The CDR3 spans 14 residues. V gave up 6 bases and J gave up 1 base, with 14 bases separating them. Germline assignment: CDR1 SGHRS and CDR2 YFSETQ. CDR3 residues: CASKREEGSYEQYV. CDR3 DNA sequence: TGCGCCAGCAAACGAGAGGAAGGATCCTACGAGCAGTACGTC.

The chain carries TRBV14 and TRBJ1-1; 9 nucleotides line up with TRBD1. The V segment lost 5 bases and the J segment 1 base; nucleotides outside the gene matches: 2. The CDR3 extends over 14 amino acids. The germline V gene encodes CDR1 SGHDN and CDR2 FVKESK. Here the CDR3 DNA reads TGTGCCAGCAGCGGGACAGGGACGAACACTGAAGCTTTCTTT. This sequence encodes CASSGTGTNTEAFF.

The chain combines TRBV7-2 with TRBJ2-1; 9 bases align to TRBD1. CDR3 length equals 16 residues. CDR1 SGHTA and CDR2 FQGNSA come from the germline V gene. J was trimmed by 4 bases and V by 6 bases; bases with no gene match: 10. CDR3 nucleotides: TGTGCCAGCAGTATCTCCGGGACAGGGCGGTACAATGAGCAGTTCTTC. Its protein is CASSISGTGRYNEQFF. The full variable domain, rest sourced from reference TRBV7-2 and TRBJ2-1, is GAGVSQSPSNKVTEKGKDVELRCDPISGHTALYWYRQSLGQGLEFLIYFQGNSAPDKSGLPSDRFSAERTGGSVSTLTIQRTQQEDSAVYLCASSISGTGRYNEQFFGPGTRLTVL.